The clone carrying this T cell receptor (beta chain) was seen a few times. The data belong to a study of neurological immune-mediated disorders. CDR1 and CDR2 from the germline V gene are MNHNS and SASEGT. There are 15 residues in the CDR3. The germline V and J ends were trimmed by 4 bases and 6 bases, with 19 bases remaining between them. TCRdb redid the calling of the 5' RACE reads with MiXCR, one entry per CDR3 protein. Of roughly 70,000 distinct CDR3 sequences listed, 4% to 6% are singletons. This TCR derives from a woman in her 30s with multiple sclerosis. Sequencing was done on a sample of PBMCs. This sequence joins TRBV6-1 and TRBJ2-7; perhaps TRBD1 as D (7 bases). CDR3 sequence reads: CASSVVAGGNSEQYF. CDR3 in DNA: TGTGCCAGCAGTGTAGTGGCAGGGGGGAATAGCGAGCAGTACTTC.